This TCR beta chain was identified during a study of early T cells in non-severe SARS-CoV-2 infection. This clonotype came up many times. The germline gives CDR1 DFQATT, CDR2 SNEGSKA (reference sequence). CDR3 length: 14 amino acids. The junction had 4 bases not matched to a gene; V was cut back by 0 bases and J by 3 bases. TCRdb re-called the 5' RACE reads with MiXCR, one entry per CDR3 protein. The sample has roughly 64,000 distinct CDR3 sequences, around 12% seen once; the top ten hold 4% to 5%. This sequence was found in an adult who was a healthcare worker with PCR-confirmed SARS-CoV-2 infection or an uninfected control (not recorded which). The chain has TRBV20-1 and TRBJ2-7; 8 bases are a match to TRBD2. The specimen sequenced was whole blood. The CDR3, as DNA: TGCAGTGCTAGAGATTTCAGCGGGGGCTACGAGCAGTACTTC. It codes for CSARDFSGGYEQYF.